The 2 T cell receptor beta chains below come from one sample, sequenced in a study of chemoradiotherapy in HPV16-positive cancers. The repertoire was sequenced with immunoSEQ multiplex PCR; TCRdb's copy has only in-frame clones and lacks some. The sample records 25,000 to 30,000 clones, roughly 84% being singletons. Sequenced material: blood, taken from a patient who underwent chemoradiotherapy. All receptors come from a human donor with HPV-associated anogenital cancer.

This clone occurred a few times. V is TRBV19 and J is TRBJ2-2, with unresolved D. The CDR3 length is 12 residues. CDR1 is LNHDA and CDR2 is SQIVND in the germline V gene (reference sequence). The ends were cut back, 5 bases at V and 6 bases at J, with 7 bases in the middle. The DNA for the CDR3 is TGTGCCAGTAGTCTCCGACCCGGGGAGCTGTTTTTT. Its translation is CASSLRPGELFF. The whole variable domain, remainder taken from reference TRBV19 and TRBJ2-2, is DGGITQSPKYLFRKEGQNVTLSCEQNLNHDAMYWYRQDPGQGLRLIYYSQIVNDFQKGDIAEGYSVSREKKESFPLTVTSAQKNPTAFYLCASSLRPGELFFGEGSRLTVL.

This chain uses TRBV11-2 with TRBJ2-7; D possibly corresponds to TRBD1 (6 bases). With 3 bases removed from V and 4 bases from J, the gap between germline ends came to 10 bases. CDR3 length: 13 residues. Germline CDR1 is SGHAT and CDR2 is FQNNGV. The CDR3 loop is CASSFDRSYEQYV. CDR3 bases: TGTGCCAGCAGCTTCGACAGGTCGTACGAGCAGTACGTC.